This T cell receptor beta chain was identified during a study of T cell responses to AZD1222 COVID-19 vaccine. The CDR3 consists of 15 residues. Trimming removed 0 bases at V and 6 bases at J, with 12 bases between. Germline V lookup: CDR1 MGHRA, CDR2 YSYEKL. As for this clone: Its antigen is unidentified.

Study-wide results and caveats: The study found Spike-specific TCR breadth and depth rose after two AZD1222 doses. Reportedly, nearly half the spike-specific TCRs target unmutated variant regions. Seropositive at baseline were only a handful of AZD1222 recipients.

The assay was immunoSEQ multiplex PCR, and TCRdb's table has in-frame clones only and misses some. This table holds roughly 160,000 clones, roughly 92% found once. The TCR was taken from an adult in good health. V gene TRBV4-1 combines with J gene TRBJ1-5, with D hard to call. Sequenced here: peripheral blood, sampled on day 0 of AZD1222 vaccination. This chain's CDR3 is CASSQDDLGAQPQHF. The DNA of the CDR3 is TGCGCCAGCAGCCAAGATGACCTAGGAGCTCAGCCCCAGCATTTT.